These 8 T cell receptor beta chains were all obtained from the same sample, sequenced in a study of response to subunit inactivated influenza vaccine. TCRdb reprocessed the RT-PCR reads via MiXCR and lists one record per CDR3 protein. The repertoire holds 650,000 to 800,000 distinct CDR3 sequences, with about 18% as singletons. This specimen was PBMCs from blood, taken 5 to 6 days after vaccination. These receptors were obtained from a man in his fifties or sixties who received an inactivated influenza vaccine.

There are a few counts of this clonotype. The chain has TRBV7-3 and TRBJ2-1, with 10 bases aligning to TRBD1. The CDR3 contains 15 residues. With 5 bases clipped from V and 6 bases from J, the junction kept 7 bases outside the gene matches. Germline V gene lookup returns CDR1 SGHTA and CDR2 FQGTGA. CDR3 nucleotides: TGTGCCAGCAGCCCTACGGGACAGGGGATCAATGAGCAGTTCTTC. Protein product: CASSPTGQGINEQFF.

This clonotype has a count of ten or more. The CDR3 is CASSLYGGAGTDTQYF. DNA for the CDR3: TGTGCCAGCAGTTTATACGGGGGGGCCGGCACAGATACGCAGTATTTT. This rearrangement joins TRBV27 to TRBJ2-3; the match to TRBD2 covers 8 bases. The CDR3 has 16 amino acids. Germline values: CDR1 MNHEY, CDR2 SMNVEV (reference sequence). Unmatched junction bases numbered 4, after V lost 1 base and J lost 1 base.

CDR3 DNA: TGTGCCAGCTCACCGACACAGATCTATGGCTACACCTTC. This translates into CASSPTQIYGYTF. J is TRBJ1-2 and V is TRBV18; D is ambiguous. The CDR3 totals 13 residues. CDR1 and CDR2 from the germline V gene are KGHSH and LQKENI. V lost 3 bases and J 4 bases, leaving 9 bases between the germline ends.

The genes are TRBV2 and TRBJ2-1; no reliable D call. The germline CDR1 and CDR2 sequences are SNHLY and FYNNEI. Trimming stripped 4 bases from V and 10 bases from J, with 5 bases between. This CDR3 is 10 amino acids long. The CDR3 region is CASSVLEQFF. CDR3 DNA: TGTGCCAGCAGTGTGCTAGAGCAGTTCTTC.

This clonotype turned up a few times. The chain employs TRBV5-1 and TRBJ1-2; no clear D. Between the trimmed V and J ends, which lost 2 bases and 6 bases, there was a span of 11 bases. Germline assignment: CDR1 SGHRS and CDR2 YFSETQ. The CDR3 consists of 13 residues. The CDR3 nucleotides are TGCGCCAGCAGCTTATCCCCTGATCATGGCTACACCTTC. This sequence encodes CASSLSPDHGYTF. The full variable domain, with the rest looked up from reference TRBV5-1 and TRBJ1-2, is KAGVTQTPRYLIKTRGQQVTLSCSPISGHRSVSWYQQTPGQGLQFLFEYFSETQRNKGNFPGRFSGRQFSNSRSEMNVSTLELGDSALYLCASSLSPDHGYTFGSGTRLTVV.

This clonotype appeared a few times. The CDR3 nucleotides are TGTGCCATCAGTGCTGGGACCGCAGGGCTCTACGAGCAGTACTTC. This gives the protein CAISAGTAGLYEQYF. The V and J genes are TRBV10-3 and TRBJ2-7, with D possibly called TRBD1 or TRBD2 (5 bases each). CDR1 and CDR2 (germline): ENHRY, SYGVKD. This CDR3 is built from 15 residues. V was clipped by 4 bases and J by 3 bases, with 16 bases between them.

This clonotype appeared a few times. The CDR3 sequence is CASSSGGRSYEQYF. DNA of the CDR3: TGTGCCAGCAGTTCGGGCGGGAGGAGCTACGAGCAGTACTTC. This chain links TRBV28 with TRBJ2-7, with TRBD2 identical over 8 bases. CDR1 and CDR2 from the germline V gene are MDHEN and SYDVKM. This CDR3 is 14 amino acids long. The V and J ends lost 4 bases and 3 bases, in that order; junction bases with no gene match: 5.

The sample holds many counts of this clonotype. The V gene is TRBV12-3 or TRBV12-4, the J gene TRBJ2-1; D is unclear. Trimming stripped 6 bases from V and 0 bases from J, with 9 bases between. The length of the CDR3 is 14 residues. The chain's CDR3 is CASRDESSYNEQFF. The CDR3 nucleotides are TGTGCCAGCAGGGACGAAAGCTCCTACAATGAGCAGTTCTTC.